Detailed here is one T cell receptor beta chain. The specificity of this receptor is unknown. The sample holds no much larger clone one base away, and base qualities are not on file. The record originates from a study of shared clonotypes between healthy human individuals (dated by TCRdb to 2018 to 2021). Context from the whole study: The cohort included a few men and two women between 18 and 49 years of age. Per donor, three plates each were used for CD4 naive and CD4 memory, two for CD8 naive, and one for CD8 memory. Blood TCR repertoires of five healthy adults were deeply sequenced to estimate repertoire size and the extent of clonotype sharing between individuals. Different laboratories and diverse techniques were used to prepare libraries and sequence TCR repertoires, to increase sequencing depth and limit assay-specific biases. Each donor's leukapheresis produced roughly between about 0.8 and 8.9 billion PBMCs.

Trimming takes 4 bases off V and 7 bases off J; junction bases not matched to a gene: 8. The CDR3 starts with the cysteine, ends with the phenylalanine, and has 15 residues. Only the CDR3 DNA stays, 45 bases, in frame from base 1. For CDR1 and CDR2, the germline V gene (reference sequence) lists PRHDT and FYEKMQ. TCR CDR3 regions were amplified from genomic DNA by multiplex PCR using the deep immunoSEQ assay. Extracted genomic DNA from each cell subset was distributed evenly across all wells of several immunoSEQ 96-well plates, and each plate was treated as a replicate. For sorted subsets, about 0.2 ug genomic DNA, equal to tens of thousands of T cell genomes, was loaded into each replicate PCR. Purified libraries were measured with a Qubit 3.0 fluorometer, size-checked on a Bioanalyzer 2100, and measured again with the KAPA Library Quantification kit. A separate single-read 150-cycle Illumina NextSeq 550 flow cell was used to sequence each immunoSEQ 96-well plate. As for how the authors treated the data: Because only junctional sequences without quality scores were contained in the immunoSEQ output, filtering matching that applied to full-length reads could not be performed. To assign V/J genes and CDR3, sequences were annotated using PyIR, a Python wrapper for IgBLAST v1.9, with IMGT germline references. Reads were filtered out if the reads had weak V/J assignments (E-value above 1e-6), no CDR3, stop codons, out-of-frame junctions, or ambiguous translated residues. A V3J clonotype was defined by an identical inferred V gene, J gene, and CDR3 amino acid sequence. The percentage overlap between two repertoires was calculated by dividing the number of shared unique clonotypes by the size of the smaller repertoire. Repertoire richness was assessed with RTK rarefaction, the Chao1 estimator, and Recon v2.1 estimates of unobserved clonotypes. Generation probabilities were computed with OLGA for all TCRbeta clonotypes obtained by the gDNA method from a few donors. This is the immuneACCESS table as TCRdb keeps it, with only in-frame sequences that have V and J called. A part of the clones is gone; compared with another copy, unresolved V genes explain less than half, and the rest is unexplained. The D gene and trimming were derived from the DNA, and the V and J assignments and clone size from that table. The sample has under 1 million clones on record, 96% of them singletons. The ten largest make up around 0.21% of the sample.

For the CD8 naive samples, CD45RO-negative cells were positively selected for CCR7, yielding a CD45RA+CCR7+ population from which TemRA cells were excluded. Donors were healthy HIV-negative adults with no recently reported acute infections or vaccinations. Only Caucasian adults living in Nashville, Tennessee, USA were represented among the donors. Blood was obtained by leukapheresis, after which PBMCs were separated by Ficoll-Histopaque density gradient centrifugation and cryopreserved in liquid nitrogen vapor phase. Analytical flow cytometry was used to check the purity and quantity of every magnetically sorted T cell population. Each sorted fraction had its genomic DNA isolated and then quantified by UV absorbance on a Nanodrop 2000c. The investigation overall reported the following: Sampling was limited to blood, and TCR repertoires in tissue likely differ from TCR repertoires in blood. Larger estimated clonotype richness was generally found for naive subsets than for memory subsets. Based on pairwise subsampling, the degree of clonotype sharing among donors was expected to be affected by sequencing depth. Compared with non-shared clonotypes, clonotypes shared by all four sorted-subset donors had higher generation probabilities. The genetic and exposure-history diversity represented was limited by the small number of donors. Even with the large sequencing depth, rarefaction of the sorted-subset datasets indicated that sequencing was incomplete. Across a few donors, approximately 4.6% of naive CD4, approximately 3.6% of naive CD8, under 2.5% of memory CD4, and approximately 0.4% of memory CD8 clonotypes were shared.

Sequences were obtained from naive CD8+ T cells sorted from blood. The cell subset or site label on this specimen signifies: CD45RA+CCR7+. This receptor was identified in a man aged 25-40 years in good health. The chain links TRBV13 with TRBJ2-1, with 9 junctional bases fitting TRBD2. The sequence in DNA is TGTGCCAGCAGCTCGCTAGCGGGGCTAAGGAATGAGCAGTTCTTC. Translated, it reads CASSSLAGLRNEQFF. The CDR3, completed at both ends by the reference TRBV13 and TRBJ2-1 genes, gives the full variable domain AAGVIQSPRHLIKEKRETATLKCYPIPRHDTVYWYQQGPGQDPQFLISFYEKMQSDKGSIPDRFSAQQFSDYHSELNMSSLELGDSALYFCASSSLAGLRNEQFFGPGTRLTVL.